A single T cell receptor (beta chain) is shown here with its context. Its antigen remains unknown. These data originate in a study of cytomegalovirus exposure and HLA in healthy donors. Study outcomes and limitations: A later analysis linked a missense DCLRE1C variant to TCR beta V- and J-gene trimming. Productive status was seen about 87% or about 30% of the time for most TCR beta V segments in an earlier analysis.

The PCR used 60 Vbeta and 13 Jbeta primers. Sequenced by immunoSEQ multiplex PCR; TCRdb stores in-frame clones only, minus some. Here the sample spans fewer than 55,000 clones, about 70% being singletons. Germline values: CDR1 SGHAT, CDR2 FQNNGV. V shed 1 base, J shed 5 bases, and the junction held 4 bases outside the gene matches. The CDR3 totals 15 residues. The sequence was collected from a woman aged 45-60 years in good health and CMV-seropositive. This sequence joins TRBV11-2 and TRBJ1-1; the match to TRBD1 covers 10 bases. The sequenced sample consisted of PBMCs. CDR3: CASSLGTGGTTEAFF. The CDR3 DNA follows: TGTGCCAGCAGCTTAGGGACAGGGGGAACGACTGAAGCTTTCTTT. Combining the CDR3 with reference TRBV11-2 and TRBJ1-1 gives the whole variable domain EAGVAQSPRYKIIEKRQSVAFWCNPISGHATLYWYQQILGQGPKLLIQFQNNGVVDDSQLPKDRFSAERLKGVDSTLKIQPAKLEDSAVYLCASSLGTGGTTEAFFGQGTRLTVV.